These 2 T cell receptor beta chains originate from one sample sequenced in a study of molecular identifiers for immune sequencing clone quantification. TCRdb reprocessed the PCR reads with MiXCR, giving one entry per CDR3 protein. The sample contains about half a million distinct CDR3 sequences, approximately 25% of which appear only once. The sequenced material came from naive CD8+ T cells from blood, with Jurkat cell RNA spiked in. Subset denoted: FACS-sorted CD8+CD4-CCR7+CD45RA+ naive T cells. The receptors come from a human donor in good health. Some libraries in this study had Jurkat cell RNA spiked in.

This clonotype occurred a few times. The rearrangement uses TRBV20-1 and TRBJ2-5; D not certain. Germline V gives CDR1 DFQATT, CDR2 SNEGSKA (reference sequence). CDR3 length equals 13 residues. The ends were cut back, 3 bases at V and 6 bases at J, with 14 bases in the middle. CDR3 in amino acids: CSASGQDGKTQYF. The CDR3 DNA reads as TGCAGTGCTAGCGGCCAGGATGGGAAGACCCAGTACTTC.

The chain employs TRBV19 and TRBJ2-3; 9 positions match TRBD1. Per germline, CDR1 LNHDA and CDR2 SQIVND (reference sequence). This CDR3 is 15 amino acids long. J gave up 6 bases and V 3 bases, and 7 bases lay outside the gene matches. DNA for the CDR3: TGTGCCAGTAGTATGTGGGACAGGGAGTATGATACGCAGTATTTT. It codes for CASSMWDREYDTQYF.